Shown below are 2 T cell receptor beta chains from a single sample sequenced in a study of cytomegalovirus exposure and HLA in healthy donors (dated by TCRdb to 2016 to 2017). Receptors were amplified or captured by the immunoSEQ multiplex PCR assay. A mixture of 60 forward primers for TCR Vbeta segments and 13 reverse primers for TCR Jbeta segments was used in the multiplex PCR. TCRdb holds this immuneACCESS table with in-frame rearrangements only. Some clones are missing; in checked studies, unresolved V genes explain under half, and the rest has no known cause. A total of 150,000 or so clones appear in this sample, about three quarters of them only once. The top ten clonotypes cover 7% of the sample. Sequencing input: PBMCs. The source is a woman aged 40 to 50 in good health and CMV-seropositive.

Notes on this clone: Germline and junction disagree at one end, which may indicate a read error. This chain joins TRBV29-1 and TRBJ2-5, with a possible D match to TRBD2 (6 bases). Germline CDR1 is SQVTM and CDR2 is ANQGSEA. CDR3 length equals 11 residues. As DNA, the CDR3 is TGTGTCCTGGCCGGGGGAGGGACCCAGTACTTC. This gives the protein CVLAGGGTQYF. Complete variable domain (other parts from reference TRBV29-1 and TRBJ2-5): SAVISQKPSRDICQRGTSLTIQCQVDSQVTMMFWYRQQPGQSLTLIATANQGSEATYESGFVIDKFPISRPNLTFSTLTVSNMSPEDSSIYLCVLAGGGTQYFGPGTRLLVL.

The chain joins TRBV6-5 to TRBJ2-5, with 7 bases identical to TRBD1. TRBJ2-7 explains the end of the DNA better; the J call may be wrong. From germline, CDR1 is MNHEY and CDR2 SVGAGI. The CDR3 is 14 amino acids. Here the CDR3 reads CASSSGQRSYEQYF. DNA of the CDR3: TGTGCCAGCAGCTCGGGACAGAGAAGCTACGAGCAGTACTTC.